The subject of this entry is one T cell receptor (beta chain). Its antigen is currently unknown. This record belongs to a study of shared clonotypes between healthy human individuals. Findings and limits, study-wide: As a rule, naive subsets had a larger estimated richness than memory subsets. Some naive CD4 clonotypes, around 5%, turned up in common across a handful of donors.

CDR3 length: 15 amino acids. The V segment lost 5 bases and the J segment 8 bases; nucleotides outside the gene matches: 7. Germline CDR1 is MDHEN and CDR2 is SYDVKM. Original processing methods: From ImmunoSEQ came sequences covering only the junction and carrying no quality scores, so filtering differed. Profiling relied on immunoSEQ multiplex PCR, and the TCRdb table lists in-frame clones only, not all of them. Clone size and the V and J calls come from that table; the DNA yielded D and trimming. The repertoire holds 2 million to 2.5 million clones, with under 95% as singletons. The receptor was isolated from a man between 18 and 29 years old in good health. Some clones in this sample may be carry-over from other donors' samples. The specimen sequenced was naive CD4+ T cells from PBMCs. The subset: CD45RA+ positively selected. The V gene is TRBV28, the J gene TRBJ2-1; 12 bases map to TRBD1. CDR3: CASSPAGTGGYEQFF. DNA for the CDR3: TGTGCCAGCAGTCCTGCCGGGACAGGGGGCTATGAGCAGTTCTTC. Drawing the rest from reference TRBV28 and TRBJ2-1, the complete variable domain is DVKVTQSSRYLVKRTGEKVFLECVQDMDHENMFWYRQDPGLGLRLIYFSYDVKMKEKGDIPEGYSVSREKKERFSLILESASTNQTSMYLCASSPAGTGGYEQFFGPGTRLTVL.